The rows below give T cell receptor beta chains drawn from one sample of a study of T-cell memory formation after mild COVID-19. MiXCR was run by TCRdb on the 5' RACE reads, yielding one entry per CDR3 protein. The sample holds fewer than 250,000 distinct CDR3 sequences, about 17% seen once. Sequenced: PBMCs or a T cell subset sorted from them (not recorded which). These receptors were taken from an adult woman who had mild COVID-19 (a few samples of this study predate the infection). Cell type and time point are not known. The CDR3 runs from the conserved cysteine through the conserved F or W. Fields, in order: J gene, CDR3 length, D gene, clone size, V gene, CDR3 protein, CDR3 DNA. The D gene is left open where the match is weak. Some rows have no size entry. The others give once, few or many, or a class for an expanded clone.

TRBJ2-1 17 TRBD2 few TRBV12-3/TRBV12-4 CASSWSLFSGRGHEQFF TGTGCCAGCTCTTGGAGTCTGTTTAGCGGGAGAGGGCATGAGCAGTTCTTC
TRBJ1-4 16 NA NA TRBV7-9 CASSLPLGRTNEKLFF TGTGCCAGCAGCTTACCTTTAGGCAGAACTAATGAAAAACTGTTTTTT
TRBJ2-5 14 TRBD2 few TRBV5-1 CASSFSGGTETQYF TGCGCCAGCAGCTTCAGCGGGGGGACAGAGACCCAGTACTTC
TRBJ2-7 15 TRBD2 few TRBV15 CATSRDPGGSYEQYF TGTGCCACCAGCAGAGATCCGGGGGGGTCCTACGAGCAGTACTTC
TRBJ1-6 14 NA NA TRBV20-1 CSARDGTFSSPLHF TGCAGTGCTAGAGATGGGACATTTAGCTCACCCCTCCACTTT
TRBJ2-7 12 NA NA TRBV6-5 CASTPGSGSEYF TGTGCCAGCACCCCAGGTTCAGGATCTGAGTACTTC
TRBJ1-4 15 NA NA TRBV20-1 CSATPWDTGGEKLFF TGCAGTGCTACTCCTTGGGACACTGGAGGGGAAAAACTGTTTTTT
TRBJ2-7 16 NA few TRBV12-3/TRBV12-4 CASSLGAGAEDYEQYF TGTGCCAGCAGTTTAGGAGCGGGTGCGGAGGACTACGAGCAGTACTTC
TRBJ2-1 16 TRBD2 few TRBV7-3 CASSLIGGRANNEQFF TGTGCCAGCAGCTTAATTGGCGGGAGGGCCAACAATGAGCAGTTCTTC
TRBJ2-7 15 NA few TRBV4-3 CASSQDSTPRYEQYF TGCGCCAGCAGCCAAGATTCTACTCCCCGCTACGAGCAGTACTTC
TRBJ2-5 13 TRBD2 few TRBV4-2 CASSRRGGETQYF TGTGCCAGCAGCCGTCGCGGGGGGGAGACCCAGTACTTC
TRBJ2-7 15 NA few TRBV7-2 CASSLDPLGSYEQYF TGTGCCAGCAGCCTAGACCCTCTGGGGTCCTACGAGCAGTACTTC
TRBJ1-4 11 NA few TRBV24-1 CATKGNEKLFF TGTGCCACCAAGGGTAATGAAAAACTGTTTTTT
TRBJ2-7 17 TRBD2 NA TRBV12-3/TRBV12-4 CASSFGAGRASKYEQYF TGTGCCAGCAGTTTTGGTGCCGGGAGGGCCTCTAAGTACGAGCAGTACTTC
TRBJ1-4 16 NA once TRBV14 CASSQDIGVPNEKLFF TGTGCCAGCAGCCAAGATATAGGGGTACCTAATGAAAAACTGTTTTTT
TRBJ2-7 15 NA few TRBV11-1 CASSLAASRAYEQYF TGTGCCAGCAGCTTAGCGGCTTCCAGAGCTTACGAGCAGTACTTC
TRBJ2-7 12 NA NA TRBV18 CASSPGRYEQYF TGTGCCAGCTCACCCGGAAGATACGAGCAGTACTTC
TRBJ2-4 12 NA NA TRBV9 CAGVRGCNIQYF TGTGCGGGAGTTCGGGGATGCAACATTCAGTACTTC
TRBJ2-1 14 TRBD1 few TRBV6-1 CASSVGTGGDEQFF TGTGCCAGCAGTGTCGGGACAGGGGGGGATGAGCAGTTCTTC
TRBJ2-1 19 TRBD2 NA TRBV14 CASSQDPRESQRDYNEQFF TGTGCCAGCAGCCAAGATCCGAGGGAGTCCCAGCGGGACTACAATGAGCAGTTCTTC
TRBJ2-3 16 NA few TRBV29-1 CSVWGAPTPSTDTQYF TGCAGCGTTTGGGGGGCCCCAACTCCTAGCACAGATACGCAGTATTTT
TRBJ2-7 14 NA NA TRBV11-2 CASSSIRSSYEQYF TGTGCCAGCAGCTCGATCAGGAGCTCCTACGAGCAGTACTTC
TRBJ2-1 17 TRBD2 few TRBV6-2/TRBV6-3 CASSSRRSGSAYNEQFF TGTGCCAGCAGTTCTCGACGTAGCGGGAGCGCCTACAATGAGCAGTTCTTC
TRBJ1-1 13 NA once TRBV12-3/TRBV12-4 CATQLGQNTEAFF TGTGCCACCCAGCTCGGACAGAACACTGAAGCTTTCTTT
TRBJ1-5 12 NA NA TRBV7-3 CASSIIDQPQHF TGTGCCAGCAGCATTATCGACCAGCCCCAGCATTTT
TRBJ2-6 19 TRBD2 few TRBV9 CASGTGSGGPSSGANVLTF TGTGCCAGCGGAACTGGTAGCGGGGGACCAAGCTCTGGGGCCAACGTCCTGACTTTC
TRBJ1-1 13 NA NA TRBV14 CASSQWTNTEAFF TGTGCCAGCAGCCAATGGACGAACACTGAAGCTTTCTTT
TRBJ2-3 16 TRBD2 many TRBV15 CATSRDLAEWVDTQYF TGTGCCACCAGCAGAGATCTAGCGGAGTGGGTAGATACGCAGTATTTT
TRBJ2-5 14 NA many TRBV9 CASSVGTLGETQYF TGTGCCAGCAGCGTCGGCACTTTAGGGGAGACCCAGTACTTC
TRBJ2-1 16 TRBD2 few TRBV20-1 CSARVLAGGLYNEQFF TGCAGTGCTAGAGTACTAGCGGGAGGACTCTACAATGAGCAGTTCTTC
TRBJ2-5 11 NA few TRBV12-3/TRBV12-4 CASSLGQPQYF TGTGCCAGCAGTTTAGGACAGCCCCAGTACTTC
TRBJ2-3 17 TRBD2 many TRBV28 CAWSTWDLAGGPDTQYF TGTGCCTGGTCAACCTGGGATCTAGCGGGGGGGCCAGATACGCAGTATTTT
TRBJ2-7 12 NA many TRBV5-1 CASSLGYYEQYF TGTGCCAGCAGTTTAGGCTACTACGAGCAGTACTTC